The text below deals with one T cell receptor (beta chain). TCRdb re-called the RACE reads with MiXCR, one entry per CDR3 protein. The table lists 380,000 or so distinct CDR3 sequences, 5.5% of them singletons. The V end was cut by 1 base, the J end by 3 bases, with 10 bases between. Germline loops: CDR1 DFQATT, CDR2 SNEGSKA (reference sequence). The CDR3 contains 14 residues. This sample stems from a study of human T cells and chemical hapten exposure. Noted time point: pre-sensitization, week 0. Treatment here: therapeutic diphenylcyclopropenone sensitization with weekly scalp DPC. The sequenced sample was whole blood, obtained in connection with sensitization to the hapten diphenylcyclopropenone (DPC). V gene TRBV20-1 combines with J gene TRBJ1-5; no firm D call. The clonotype was recovered from a young woman with alopecia areata. Some clones in this sample may be carry-over from other donors' samples. This CDR3 reads CSARGERINQPQHF. The CDR3 region has the DNA TGCAGTGCTAGAGGCGAACGGATCAATCAGCCCCAGCATTTT.